This T cell receptor beta chain was retrieved from a study of beta chain features in type 1 diabetes. This clone appeared a few times. The antigen is not known. The CDR3 has 19 amino acids. Germline CDR1 and CDR2: SGHDN and FVKESK. V was cut by 0 bases and J by 0 bases, with 20 bases left in between. Sequenced material consisted of expressed TCRB transcripts (all of the isolated RNA was reverse transcribed). Libraries were prepared by immunoSEQ multiplex PCR; TCRdb keeps only in-frame clonotypes and omits some of them. The sample gives some 270,000 clones, approximately 14% of which show up once; about 0.026% is in the top ten. Study results and caveats: Sequencing from cDNA could over-represent high-TCR-expressing cells.

J is TRBJ1-2 and V is TRBV14; tentative D call: TRBD1 (5 bases). The TCR sequence derives from a middle-aged woman in good health. The sequencing input was naive CD4+ T cells from blood. In DNA form, the CDR3 reads TGTGCCAGCAGCCAAGAGATTGGATCAGGGAGGTATTCTAACTATGGCTACACCTTC. This translates into CASSQEIGSGRYSNYGYTF.